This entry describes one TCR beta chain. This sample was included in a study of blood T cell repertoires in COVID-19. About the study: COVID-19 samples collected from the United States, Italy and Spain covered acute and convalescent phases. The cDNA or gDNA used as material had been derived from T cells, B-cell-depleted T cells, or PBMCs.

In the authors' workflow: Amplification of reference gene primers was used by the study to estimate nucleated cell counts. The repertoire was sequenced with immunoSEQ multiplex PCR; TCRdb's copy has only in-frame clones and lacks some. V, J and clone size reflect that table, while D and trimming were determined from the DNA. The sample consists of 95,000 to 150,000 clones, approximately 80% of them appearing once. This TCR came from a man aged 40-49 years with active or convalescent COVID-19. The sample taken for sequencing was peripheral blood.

CDR3 DNA sequence: TGTGCCACCAGTGATTCGGTCCCGGGACAGGGAGGCTCCTACAATGAGCAGTTCTTC. Its protein is CATSDSVPGQGGSYNEQFF. The rearrangement joins TRBV24-1 to TRBJ2-1, with 9 bases aligning to TRBD1. V dropped 2 bases and J dropped 0; count of bases not matched to a gene: 10. This CDR3 contains 19 residues. Germline values: CDR1 KGHDR, CDR2 SFDVKD.